Each of the 28 T cell receptor beta chains below was sequenced from the same sample in a study of blood T cells in healthy people across ages. A second PCR, run for roughly 7 to 12 cycles, used a sample-barcoded 5' primer plus a J-beta primer mix. TCRdb used MiXCR to reprocess the 5' RACE reads, holding one entry per CDR3 protein. The table shows about a million distinct CDR3 sequences, with roughly 50% occurring only once. Sequencing used blood. Every receptor here comes from a man in his thirties or forties in good health.

CDR3: CASSQAGTGGEARGYTF. In DNA, the CDR3 is TGCGCCAGCAGCCAGGCCGGGACAGGGGGCGAGGCGCGAGGCTACACCTTC. The rearrangement links TRBV4-1 to TRBJ1-2; TRBD1 agrees at 12 bases. The CDR3 runs 17 residues. The germline CDR1 and CDR2 sequences are MGHRA and YSYEKL. V dropped 3 bases and J dropped 8; count of bases not matched to a gene: 13.

The chain combines TRBV4-1 with TRBJ1-1; the D gene is possibly TRBD1 (6 bases). The CDR3 is 16 residues long. Trimming left V 3 bases short and J 11 bases short, with 25 bases between. CDR1 and CDR2 from the germline V gene are MGHRA and YSYEKL. CDR3 region: CASSQPSRTVSAWAFF. The CDR3 DNA reads TGCGCCAGCAGCCAGCCCTCCCGGACAGTAAGTGCTTGGGCTTTCTTT.

As DNA, the CDR3 is TGCGCCAGCAGGAGTGGGCCGAACACCGGGGAGCTGTTTTTT. Translated, it gives CASRSGPNTGELFF. J is TRBJ2-2 and V is TRBV10-2; D gene unclear. Per the germline V gene, CDR1 is WSHSY and CDR2 is SAAADI. The CDR3 loop spans 14 amino acids. Trimming removed 6 bases at V and 0 bases at J, with 8 bases between.

J is TRBJ1-2 and V is TRBV20-1; tentative D call: TRBD1 (5 bases). CDR3 length: 12 residues. CDR1 and CDR2 (germline): DFQATT, SNEGSKA (reference sequence). The germline V and J ends were trimmed by 5 bases and 2 bases, with 9 bases remaining between them. The CDR3 region is CSAPTENYGYTF. The CDR3 DNA sequence: TGCAGTGCTCCGACAGAAAACTATGGCTACACCTTC.

The chain joins TRBV2 to TRBJ2-1; D possibly uses TRBD1 or TRBD2 (5 bases each). The CDR3 extends over 13 amino acids. The germline gives CDR1 SNHLY, CDR2 FYNNEI. V lost 6 bases and J lost 6, with 12 bases in between. The CDR3 DNA reads as TGTGCCAGCAGGGTCCAGGGAGCCAATGAGCAGTTCTTC. It codes for CASRVQGANEQFF. Filled out from reference TRBV2 and TRBJ2-1, the complete variable domain reads EPEVTQTPSHQVTQMGQEVILRCVPISNHLYFYWYRQILGQKVEFLVSFYNNEISEKSEIFDDQFSVERPDGSNFTLKIRSTKLEDSAMYFCASRVQGANEQFFGPGTRLTVL.

This clonotype was seen a handful of times. This chain links TRBV7-9 with TRBJ2-7; D possibly corresponds to TRBD2 (5 bases). This CDR3 is 14 amino acids long. CDR1 SEHNR and CDR2 FQNEAQ come from the germline V gene (reference sequence). V lost 1 base and J 3 bases, leaving 10 bases between the germline ends. The CDR3 nucleotides read TGTGCCAGCAGCTTAGAATATGGGAGCTACGAGCAGTACTTC. It encodes CASSLEYGSYEQYF.

This chain links TRBV29-1 with TRBJ2-5, with no clear D. Germline lookup yields CDR1 SQVTM and CDR2 ANQGSEA. CDR3 length: 10 amino acids. V was shortened by 4 bases and J by 5 bases, with 5 bases between the two germline ends. The CDR3 nucleotides read TGCAGCGTTGCGGTGGAGACCCAGTACTTC. It is translated as CSVAVETQYF.

The chain couples TRBV7-9 to TRBJ2-1; TRBD1 is a possible D gene (5 bases). In germline, CDR1 is SEHNR, CDR2 FQNEAQ (reference sequence). The V end lost 5 bases, the J end lost 0 bases, and 17 bases lay between the germline ends. The CDR3 sequence is 17 residues long. The CDR3 is CASSPRGSRSSYNEQFF. CDR3 sequence (DNA): TGTGCCAGCAGCCCAAGGGGTAGCCGCAGCTCCTACAATGAGCAGTTCTTC.

This sequence joins TRBV4-3 and TRBJ1-5, with 7 bases aligning to TRBD1. The CDR3 is 18 amino acids. Trimming at V came to 0 bases and at J to 3 bases, leaving 11 bases not matched to a gene. Germline V lookup: CDR1 LGHNA, CDR2 YSLEER. The CDR3 sequence is CASSQDPQRQGNNQPQHF. The CDR3 coding sequence is TGCGCCAGCAGCCAAGATCCCCAGAGACAGGGAAACAATCAGCCCCAGCATTTT.

The gene calls are TRBV29-1 and TRBJ2-7; a weak D match, TRBD1 (5 bases). The CDR3 spans 13 residues. The germline V gene encodes CDR1 SQVTM and CDR2 ANQGSEA. V was trimmed by 4 bases and J by 0 bases, leaving 10 bases between them. For the CDR3, the DNA is TGCAGCGTTGGACAGTCTAGCTCCTACGAGCAGTACTTC. Translation: CSVGQSSSYEQYF.

The rearrangement joins TRBV20-1 to TRBJ2-4; TRBD1 matches 8 bases. The last part of the DNA fits TRBJ2-7 better; the J call may be wrong. The CDR3 has 12 residues. Per germline, CDR1 DFQATT and CDR2 SNEGSKA (reference sequence). The CDR3 is CSPRGRSYEQYF. DNA for the CDR3: TGCAGTCCCAGGGGGCGTTCGTACGAGCAGTACTTC.

V and J are TRBV6-1 and TRBJ2-5; possibly TRBD2 for D (5 bases). V lost 2 bases and J 4 bases, leaving 17 bases between the germline ends. The CDR3 is 16 residues long. The V gene's germline CDR1 is MNHNS and CDR2 SASEGT. CDR3 coding DNA: TGTGCCAGCAGTGAAAGGAGGCCACTCGTCCCAGAGACCCAGTACTTC. The encoded protein is CASSERRPLVPETQYF.

This clonotype was found a few times. The chain carries TRBV6-6 and TRBJ1-4; D not certain. From germline, CDR1 is MNHNY and CDR2 SVGAGI (reference sequence). The CDR3 extends over 11 amino acids. Trimming shortened V by 7 bases and J by 11 bases, and 11 bases separated the two germline ends. CDR3 region: CASISGWKLFF. DNA of the CDR3: TGTGCCAGCATCTCCGGTTGGAAACTGTTTTTT.

The chain combines TRBV11-2 with TRBJ1-2, with a tentative D call TRBD1 (5 bases). V dropped 3 bases and J dropped 8 bases, with 13 bases sitting between them. CDR3 size: 13 residues. Germline CDR1 and CDR2: SGHAT and FQNNGV. This CDR3 is CASSFRQSLGYTF. Written as DNA, the CDR3 is TGTGCCAGCAGCTTTAGACAGTCCTTAGGCTACACCTTC.

This rearrangement joins TRBV5-1 to TRBJ2-3, with 8 bases lining up with TRBD1. Unmatched junction bases numbered 3, after V lost 4 bases and J lost 2 bases. This CDR3 contains 14 residues. The germline gives CDR1 SGHRS, CDR2 YFSETQ. The CDR3 loop is CASSEGQATDTQYF. DNA for the CDR3: TGCGCCAGCAGCGAGGGACAGGCCACAGATACGCAGTATTTT. The full variable domain, in which reference TRBV5-1 and TRBJ2-3 provide the parts outside the CDR3, is KAGVTQTPRYLIKTRGQQVTLSCSPISGHRSVSWYQQTPGQGLQFLFEYFSETQRNKGNFPGRFSGRQFSNSRSEMNVSTLELGDSALYLCASSEGQATDTQYFGPGTRLTVL.

This clonotype turned up a few times. The gene calls are TRBV4-2 and TRBJ2-5; the D gene is possibly TRBD2 (5 bases). Germline values: CDR1 LGHNA, CDR2 YNFKEQ. The CDR3 has 13 residues. V lost 0 bases and J lost 5, with 7 bases in between. CDR3 bases: TGTGCCAGCAGCCAAGATTGGAGGGAGACCCAGTACTTC. Its translation: CASSQDWRETQYF.

The V gene is TRBV10-3, the J gene TRBJ1-2; possible D gene TRBD1, 6 bases. Germline V gene sequence: CDR1 ENHRY, CDR2 SYGVKD. V dropped 6 bases and J dropped 6 bases, with 14 bases sitting between them. The CDR3 is made up of 13 amino acids. The CDR3 sequence: CAIRAKGGDGYTF. The DNA of the CDR3 is TGTGCCATCAGGGCAAAGGGGGGCGATGGCTACACCTTC.

The sample holds many counts of this clonotype. The rearrangement links TRBV7-3 to TRBJ2-1; 9 positions agree with TRBD2. The length of the CDR3 is 14 residues. J was trimmed by 8 bases and V by 2 bases; bases with no gene match: 4. CDR1 and CDR2 (germline): SGHTA, FQGTGA. CDR3 nucleotide sequence: TGTGCCAGCAGCTTAGCGGGGGGGCTCGATGAGCAGTTCTTC. It translates to CASSLAGGLDEQFF.

In this sample, this clonotype turned up a few times. This chain links TRBV5-5 with TRBJ1-6; D perhaps matches TRBD1 (5 bases). Trimming shortened V by 1 base and J by 6 bases, and 11 bases separated the two germline ends. Germline CDR1 reads SGHKS; CDR2 reads YYEKEE (reference sequence). CDR3 length: 15 amino acids. The CDR3 is CASSLSGASNSPLHF. CDR3 sequence (DNA): TGTGCCAGCAGCTTGTCTGGGGCAAGTAATTCACCCCTCCACTTT. The full variable domain, rest sourced from reference TRBV5-5 and TRBJ1-6, is DAGVTQSPTHLIKTRGQQVTLRCSPISGHKSVSWYQQVLGQGPQFIFQYYEKEERGRGNFPDRFSARQFPNYSSELNVNALLLGDSALYLCASSLSGASNSPLHFGNGTRLTVT.

The genes are TRBV9 and TRBJ2-2; tentative D call: TRBD1 (6 bases). This CDR3 region has 17 residues. The V gene's germline CDR1 is SGDLS and CDR2 YYNGEE. Trimming took off 2 bases at V and 0 bases at J, with 14 bases between the two ends. CDR3 DNA: TGTGCCAGCAGCGTCGGAGACAGGCGCGCGAACACCGGGGAGCTGTTTTTT. Translated: CASSVGDRRANTGELFF.

This clonotype showed up many times. The J gene is TRBJ2-1, the V gene TRBV5-1, with D possibly being TRBD1 or TRBD2 (6 bases each). Germline V gene lookup returns CDR1 SGHRS and CDR2 YFSETQ. Trimming shortened V by 4 bases and J by 1 base, and 15 bases separated the two germline ends. The CDR3 has 16 amino acids. CDR3 DNA: TGCGCCAGCAGCCCGGGGGCCTCCCAATCCTACAATGAGCAGTTCTTC. Translated: CASSPGASQSYNEQFF.

The chain recombines TRBV15 with TRBJ2-3; D unresolved. The germline V and J ends were trimmed by 4 bases and 7 bases, with 9 bases remaining between them. The germline gives CDR1 LNHNV, CDR2 YYDKDF (reference sequence). The CDR3 loop spans 12 amino acids. CDR3 nucleotide sequence: TGTGCCACCAGCACCCCGGTAAATACGCAGTATTTT. This translates into CATSTPVNTQYF.

The chain uses TRBV12-3 or TRBV12-4 and TRBJ1-5, with D possibly matching TRBD1 (6 bases). Trimming took 2 bases from V and 5 from J, leaving 13 bases between them. The CDR3 extends over 15 amino acids. The CDR3 nucleotides read TGTGCCAGCAGTTTATCGGGGGGGGCTGATCAGCCCCAGCATTTT. Translated, it gives CASSLSGGADQPQHF.

V usage is TRBV29-1 and J usage is TRBJ2-5; maybe TRBD2 (6 bases). Trimming removed 8 bases at V and 2 bases at J, with 15 bases between. The CDR3 totals 13 residues. Germline CDR1 SQVTM, CDR2 ANQGSEA. DNA for the CDR3: TGCAGCCTCAGGGCAGGGACTCAAGAGACCCAGTACTTC. Protein product: CSLRAGTQETQYF.

This clonotype has just one count. The V and J genes are TRBV20-1 and TRBJ1-4; weak D call: TRBD1 (6 bases). Trimming cost V 6 bases and J 6 bases, with 17 bases left between them. The CDR3 covers 14 residues. Germline assignment: CDR1 DFQATT and CDR2 SNEGSKA (reference sequence). The CDR3 is CSATHRAGDEKLFF. Written as DNA, the CDR3 is TGCAGTGCGACCCACAGGGCGGGGGATGAAAAACTGTTTTTT.

The table lists this clonotype with a few counts. CDR3 protein: CASSQAQDGSATDTQYF. Written as DNA, the CDR3 is TGTGCCAGCAGCCAAGCCCAGGACGGAAGTGCCACAGATACGCAGTATTTT. The chain recombines TRBV3-1 with TRBJ2-3; D is unclear. The CDR3 is made up of 17 amino acids. Germline CDR1 reads LGHDT; CDR2 reads YNNKEL (reference sequence). With 1 base removed from V and 2 bases from J, the gap between germline ends came to 16 bases.

This clonotype was observed at least ten times. J is TRBJ2-7 and V is TRBV28; D not certain. V lost 7 bases, J lost 2 bases, and 9 bases lay in between. The CDR3 sequence is 12 residues long. CDR1 and CDR2 (germline): MDHEN, SYDVKM. CDR3 in amino acids: CASNGLAYEQYF. Written as DNA, the CDR3 is TGTGCCAGCAACGGCCTCGCCTACGAGCAGTACTTC.

The chain employs TRBV25-1 and TRBJ2-7; possibly TRBD1 for D (7 bases). The V gene's germline CDR1 is MGHDK and CDR2 SYGVNS. The ends were cut back, 8 bases at V and 2 bases at J, with 19 bases in the middle. This CDR3 region has 15 residues. The CDR3 DNA sequence: TGTGCCAGCCGCCAGGAGGGGACAGAACCCTACGAGCAGTACTTC. Its translation: CASRQEGTEPYEQYF.